These 13 T cell receptor beta chains were sequenced from one sample in a study of blood T cell repertoires in COVID-19. Repertoires were generated with immunoSEQ multiplex PCR, while TCRdb's copy carries only in-frame clones and drops some. Here the sample spans 150,000 to 200,000 clones, around 86% being singletons. Material for sequencing was peripheral blood. Receptor source: a man aged 18 to 29 with acute or convalescent COVID-19.

This clone has only one observation. The chain carries TRBV6-5 and TRBJ1-1; D is undetermined. The CDR3 sequence is 14 residues long. V lost 1 base to trimming and J lost 12 bases, with 18 bases between them. Germline CDR1 is MNHEY and CDR2 is SVGAGI. CDR3 nucleotide sequence: TGTGCCAGCAGTTACTACCCGCTAGGTGTCGGGTCTTTCTTT. This gives the protein CASSYYPLGVGSFF.

This chain connects TRBV27 to TRBJ1-5; 12 bases fit TRBD1. From germline, CDR1 is MNHEY and CDR2 SMNVEV (reference sequence). This CDR3 is 15 amino acids long. The ends lost 5 bases at V and 7 bases at J; junction bases unmatched: 6. CDR3 loop: CASSAGQGAWQPQHF. In nucleotides, the CDR3 is TGTGCCAGCAGTGCGGGACAGGGGGCATGGCAGCCCCAGCATTTT.

This chain links TRBV24-1 with TRBJ2-2, with D possibly being TRBD1 (6 bases). The V end lost 3 bases, the J end lost 4 bases, and 14 bases lay between the germline ends. The CDR3 totals 16 residues. Germline V CDR1 and CDR2: KGHDR, SFDVKD. The CDR3 nucleotides are TGTGCCACCAGTGATCCGGGACCCAGGGGCACCGGGGAGCTGTTTTTT. This codes for CATSDPGPRGTGELFF.

The chain couples TRBV15 to TRBJ1-2; D is perhaps TRBD1 (6 bases). The CDR3 runs 15 residues. Germline CDR1 is LNHNV and CDR2 is YYDKDF (reference sequence). Trimming cost V 1 base and J 2 bases, with 11 bases left between them. The CDR3: CATSRGTARNYGYTF. CDR3 bases: TGTGCCACCAGCAGAGGGACAGCTCGGAACTATGGCTACACCTTC.

The chain employs TRBV2 and TRBJ2-7; perhaps TRBD2 as D (6 bases). From germline, CDR1 is SNHLY and CDR2 FYNNEI. Trimming shortened V by 5 bases and J by 8 bases, and 22 bases separated the two germline ends. The CDR3 loop spans 15 amino acids. The CDR3 region has the DNA TGTGCCAGCAGTAGATTGGGACTGCAAAGCCCCAAGCAGTACTTC. Its translation: CASSRLGLQSPKQYF.

The chain is built from TRBV2 and TRBJ2-7; D gene ambiguous. V was trimmed by 6 bases and J by 3 bases, leaving 6 bases between them. The CDR3 has 11 residues. Germline lookup yields CDR1 SNHLY and CDR2 FYNNEI. The CDR3 bases are TGTGCCAGCAGGACTGACTACGAGCAGTACTTC. It is translated as CASRTDYEQYF.

The J gene is TRBJ1-2, the V gene TRBV7-9; 7 bases fit TRBD1. Germline V lookup: CDR1 SEHNR, CDR2 FQNEAQ (reference sequence). Unmatched junction bases numbered 3, after V lost 0 bases and J lost 5 bases. The CDR3 covers 14 residues. CDR3: CASSLAGGMYGYTF. The DNA for the CDR3 is TGTGCCAGCAGCTTAGCAGGGGGCATGTATGGCTACACCTTC.

The chain is built from TRBV6-6 and TRBJ2-7, with 10 bases matching TRBD1. The CDR3 has 13 amino acids. V was pared by 7 bases and J by 4 bases, with 4 bases of the junction left unmatched. Germline V gene lookup returns CDR1 MNHNY and CDR2 SVGAGI (reference sequence). The CDR3: CASKMGQGYEQYV. CDR3 in DNA: TGTGCCAGCAAGATGGGACAGGGGTACGAGCAGTACGTC.

The V and J genes are TRBV19 and TRBJ1-5; weak D call: TRBD1 (6 bases). Per the germline V gene, CDR1 is LNHDA and CDR2 is SQIVND (reference sequence). The CDR3 is made up of 15 amino acids. Trimming left V 6 bases short and J 3 bases short, with 15 bases between. CDR3 amino acids: CASSRGSSFNQPQHF. The CDR3 DNA is TGTGCCAGTAGCAGGGGATCCTCCTTCAATCAGCCCCAGCATTTT.

The rearrangement links TRBV9 to TRBJ2-5; 12 nucleotides line up with TRBD2. Germline V gene sequence: CDR1 SGDLS, CDR2 YYNGEE. The CDR3 has 18 residues. V gave up 4 bases and J gave up 0 bases; unmatched junction bases: 10. CDR3 amino acids: CASSPRLLAGGYQETQYF. CDR3 nucleotide sequence: TGTGCCAGCAGCCCCCGCCTGCTAGCGGGGGGGTACCAAGAGACCCAGTACTTC.

This clone was detected a few times. V and J are TRBV10-3 and TRBJ2-7; a weak D match, TRBD2 (6 bases). Germline values: CDR1 ENHRY, CDR2 SYGVKD. With 10 bases removed from V and 2 bases from J, the gap between germline ends came to 15 bases. The CDR3 consists of 13 residues. This chain's CDR3 is CANSRDWTYEQYF. The CDR3 DNA reads as TGTGCCAATTCCCGGGACTGGACCTACGAGCAGTACTTC.

The chain is built from TRBV10-1 and TRBJ2-3, with 8 bases lining up with TRBD2. J was trimmed by 1 base and V by 6 bases; bases with no gene match: 6. CDR3 length: 15 amino acids. The germline V gene encodes CDR1 WNHNN and CDR2 SYGVQD (reference sequence). This chain's CDR3 is CASSSSRGGTDTQYF. In DNA, the CDR3 is TGCGCCAGCAGCTCTTCGCGGGGGGGCACAGATACGCAGTATTTT.

The V call is TRBV27, the J call TRBJ2-6, with a weak D call TRBD2 (6 bases). There are 13 residues in the CDR3. With 11 bases removed from V and 0 bases from J, the gap between germline ends came to 8 bases. The germline V gene encodes CDR1 MNHEY and CDR2 SMNVEV (reference sequence). Here the CDR3 DNA reads TGTGCCTGCGGGGACTCTGGGGCCAACGTCCTGACTTTC. Amino acid sequence: CACGDSGANVLTF. The complete variable domain, with remaining parts taken from reference TRBV27 and TRBJ2-6, reads EAQVTQNPRYLITVTGKKLTVTCSQNMNHEYMSWYRQDPGLGLRQIYYSMNVEVTDKGDVPEGYKVSRKEKRNFPLILESPSPNQTSLYFCACGDSGANVLTFGAGSRLTVL.